This entry lists 19 T cell receptor beta chains sequenced from one sample in a study of identical twins (dated by TCRdb to the mid-2010s). Receptor libraries were prepared by 5' RACE. The run used an Illumina HiSeq 2000. The public reads were reanalyzed by TCRdb: fastp trimming at Q25, MiXCR alignment, in-frame beta chains only. Merged by CDR3 protein, the rows form single entries marked with the most common genes and DNA. Present in this sample are hundreds of thousands of distinct CDR3 sequences, less than 10% of which were seen just once. The top ten clonotypes cover 0.75% to 1% of the sample. This sample was also put to use in a study of yellow fever vaccine responses in identical twins.

The sequencing sample was made of PBMCs. The receptors come from a woman aged 18-35 years in good health.

The gene calls are TRBV5-1 and TRBJ2-1, with 12 bases identical to TRBD2. The ends lost 5 bases at V and 9 bases at J; junction bases unmatched: 6. Per germline, CDR1 SGHRS and CDR2 YFSETQ. The CDR3 length is 14 residues. CDR3 nucleotide sequence: TGCGCCAGCAGGAAGACTAGCGGGAGTGGTGAGCAGTTCTTC. It specifies CASRKTSGSGEQFF.

The chain employs TRBV27 and TRBJ2-7; D not certain. CDR3 size: 15 residues. V was clipped by 3 bases and J by 0 bases, with 12 bases between them. The V gene's germline CDR1 is MNHEY and CDR2 SMNVEV (reference sequence). CDR3 region: CASSFSLFSSYEQYF. As DNA, the CDR3 is TGTGCCAGCAGTTTTAGTCTATTTAGCTCCTACGAGCAGTACTTC.

J is TRBJ2-1 and V is TRBV5-3; D possibly corresponds to TRBD1 (5 bases). TRBV5-3 is treated as an ORF (open reading frame) with a function not yet certain. Trimming left V 1 base short and J 2 bases short, with 25 bases between. The CDR3 covers 20 residues. The CDR3 reads CARSLISGPRQRRTYNEQFF. CDR3 nucleotide sequence: TGTGCCAGAAGCTTGATCTCAGGGCCGCGTCAGCGTCGTACCTACAATGAGCAGTTCTTC.

This clonotype showed up many times. This chain joins TRBV12-3 or TRBV12-4 and TRBJ2-5, with 12 bases matching TRBD1. This CDR3 is 17 amino acids long. With V trimmed by 3 bases and J by 5 bases, 10 bases remained unmatched. CDR3 nucleotide sequence: TGTGCCAGCAGTTTTATGTCGGGGACAGGGGGCGGTGAGACCCAGTACTTC. The encoded protein is CASSFMSGTGGGETQYF.

This clonotype was seen a handful of times. In DNA, the CDR3 is TGCAGTGCTAGGCGGTCGGGACAGTACAATGAGCAGTTCTTC. As protein: CSARRSGQYNEQFF. This chain joins TRBV20-1 and TRBJ2-1, with TRBD1 identical over 7 bases. V trimming: 3 bases; J trimming: 4 bases; junction bases outside the gene matches: 6. The CDR3 runs to 14 residues. CDR1 DFQATT and CDR2 SNEGSKA come from the germline V gene (reference sequence).

The sample holds many counts of this clonotype. The V gene is TRBV10-3, the J gene TRBJ2-2; 8 positions match TRBD1. Germline trimming cut 6 bases from V and 3 bases from J; bases unmatched to any gene: 6. Germline loops: CDR1 ENHRY, CDR2 SYGVKD. There are 15 residues in the CDR3. CDR3 protein: CAIRRTGPYTGELFF. CDR3 nucleotides: TGTGCCATCAGACGGACAGGGCCTTACACCGGGGAGCTGTTTTTT.

This chain connects TRBV19 to TRBJ1-2, with D possibly TRBD1 on 5 matching bases. The V end lost 4 bases, the J end lost 4 bases, and 10 bases lay between the germline ends. The length of the CDR3 is 13 residues. Germline V lookup: CDR1 LNHDA, CDR2 SQIVND (reference sequence). This CDR3 reads CASSTEGLYGYTF. The CDR3, as DNA: TGTGCCAGTAGTACAGAGGGACTCTATGGCTACACCTTC.

A word on this clonotype: An end of the junction differs from the germline gene, which may be a read error. The chain couples TRBV18 to TRBJ2-7; D remains ambiguous. CDR1 and CDR2 from the germline V gene are KGHSH and LQKENI. There are 12 residues in the CDR3. This CDR3 is CASSPPSYDQYF. The CDR3 DNA sequence: TGTGCCAGCTCACCACCATCCTACGACCAGTACTTC.

The chain employs TRBV7-9 and TRBJ2-1; 9 bases fit TRBD2. Germline V gene data show CDR1 as SEHNR and CDR2 as FQNEAQ (reference sequence). CDR3 length: 16 residues. V was clipped by 5 bases and J by 2 bases; unmatched bases: 7. The CDR3 spells CASSARLAETYNEQFF. The DNA of the CDR3 is TGTGCCAGCAGCGCAAGACTAGCGGAGACCTACAATGAGCAGTTCTTC. Based on the CDR3 plus reference TRBV7-9 and TRBJ2-1, the full variable domain is DTGVSQNPRHKITKRGQNVTFRCDPISEHNRLYWYRQTLGQGPEFLTYFQNEAQLEKSRLLSDRFSAERPKGSFSTLEIQRTEQGDSAMYLCASSARLAETYNEQFFGPGTRLTVL.

The table lists this clonotype with a few counts. V and J are TRBV7-9 and TRBJ2-7; 9 positions match TRBD1. From germline, CDR1 is SEHNR and CDR2 FQNEAQ (reference sequence). This CDR3 is 15 amino acids long. Trimming took 5 bases from V and 2 from J; bases not matched to a gene: 7. The CDR3 DNA reads TGTGCCAGCAGCGCCGGGACAGGGTCCACCTACGAGCAGTACTTC. It is translated as CASSAGTGSTYEQYF.

This clonotype was counted only a few times. The chain has TRBV7-9 and TRBJ2-7, with a tentative D call TRBD1 (6 bases). CDR1 and CDR2 (germline): SEHNR, FQNEAQ (reference sequence). CDR3 size: 14 residues. V shed 2 bases and J shed 4 bases, with 12 bases lying between them. CDR3 in amino acids: CASSLIGGRYEQYF. CDR3 DNA: TGTGCCAGCAGCTTAATAGGGGGAAGATACGAGCAGTACTTC.

This clonotype was counted only a few times. The V gene is TRBV3-1, the J gene TRBJ2-5, with unresolved D. Deletions cut 4 bases from V and 5 bases from J, with 14 bases between. The CDR3 consists of 14 residues. Germline-derived CDR1 and CDR2 are LGHDT and YNNKEL (reference sequence). CDR3 region: CASSPTFVSETQYF. As DNA, the CDR3 is TGTGCCAGCAGCCCTACCTTCGTGTCGGAGACCCAGTACTTC.

This clonotype was seen a handful of times. The chain couples TRBV6-2 or TRBV6-3 to TRBJ1-1, with D perhaps TRBD1 (6 bases). Germline loops: CDR1 MNHEY, CDR2 SVGEGT. The length of the CDR3 is 17 residues. Between the trimmed V and J ends, which lost 7 bases and 0 bases, there was a span of 21 bases. CDR3 sequence (DNA): TGTGCCAGCACCATGGGGACAATCGGGGCAATGAACACTGAAGCTTTCTTT. Its protein is CASTMGTIGAMNTEAFF.

Only a few counts were recorded for this clonotype. The V call is TRBV11-2, the J call TRBJ2-7; D unresolved. The V end was cut by 0 bases, the J end by 3 bases, with 6 bases between. Germline V lookup: CDR1 SGHAT, CDR2 FQNNGV. This CDR3 has 13 residues. CDR3 nucleotide sequence: TGTGCCAGCAGCTTAGAGCGGCTCTACGAGCAGTACTTC. As protein: CASSLERLYEQYF.

V usage is TRBV5-1 and J usage is TRBJ1-1, with 9 bases that match TRBD1. The V gene's germline CDR1 is SGHRS and CDR2 YFSETQ. This CDR3 contains 15 residues. After removal of 0 bases from V and 5 bases from J, the junction contained 5 bases not matched to a gene. CDR3 coding DNA: TGCGCCAGCAGCTTGGACAGGGGGCTAGGAACTGAAGCTTTCTTT. The encoded protein is CASSLDRGLGTEAFF.

This clonotype was picked up a small number of times. The chain uses TRBV12-3 or TRBV12-4 and TRBJ2-1, with D perhaps TRBD1 (5 bases). The CDR3 sequence is 15 residues long. Trimming pared 3 bases from V and 8 bases from J, leaving 17 bases between. The CDR3 nucleotides are TGTGCCAGCAGTTTCGGTCAGGGTAGGTTACATGAGCAGTTCTTC. Translating gives CASSFGQGRLHEQFF.

This chain joins TRBV15 and TRBJ2-1, with 15 nucleotides matching TRBD2. The CDR3 totals 20 residues. From germline, CDR1 is LNHNV and CDR2 YYDKDF (reference sequence). The junction had 13 bases not matched to a gene; V was cut back by 6 bases and J by 1 base. The CDR3 protein is CATSTRPGLAGGGSYNEQFF. CDR3 nucleotides: TGTGCCACCAGTACTCGACCGGGACTAGCGGGAGGTGGGTCCTACAATGAGCAGTTCTTC.

This clonotype has only a few counts. The rearrangement joins TRBV5-6 to TRBJ2-1; 7 nucleotides agree with TRBD2. Germline values: CDR1 SGHDT, CDR2 YYEEEE. The CDR3 extends over 15 amino acids. Losses at the gene ends were 4 bases for V and 6 bases for J; bases not matched to a gene: 10. The CDR3 DNA is TGTGCCAGCAGCAGAACCGGGACTATGGGCAATGAGCAGTTCTTC. It codes for CASSRTGTMGNEQFF.

The chain carries TRBV29-1 and TRBJ2-1; D ambiguous. V lost 4 bases, J lost 4 bases, and 11 bases lay in between. Germline lookup yields CDR1 SQVTM and CDR2 ANQGSEA. This CDR3 is 13 amino acids long. CDR3 DNA: TGCAGCGTTGTCTTCCCGAATTACAATGAGCAGTTCTTC. Translation gives CSVVFPNYNEQFF.